The 29 T cell receptor beta chains given below trace back to one sample, sequenced in a study of CD8 T cells in Susac syndrome (dated 2019 in TCRdb). Receptor amplification or capture employed the immunoSEQ multiplex PCR assay. RNA was extracted using the RNeasy kit, and roughly 0.5 to 1 microgram was reverse transcribed with random hexamers. TCRdb reprocessing: public reads trimmed at Q25 with fastp, clones called with MiXCR, in-frame beta chains kept. Rows with a matching CDR3 protein are joined into one entry that keeps the most common DNA and genes. This sample gives around 99,000 distinct CDR3 sequences in total; about 96% of them show up just once. The top ten constitute 0.096% of the sample. The sample taken for sequencing was CD4+ T cells from PBMCs. Receptors were obtained from a human donor in good health.

The chain recombines TRBV18 with TRBJ1-4; D may be TRBD1 (5 bases). CDR1 is KGHSH, CDR2 LQKENI, per germline. The CDR3 covers 14 residues. Trimming removed 3 bases from V and 5 bases from J, with 10 bases in between. The CDR3 is CASSPWGPNEKLFF. In nucleotides, the CDR3 is TGTGCCAGCTCACCGTGGGGCCCGAATGAAAAACTGTTTTTT.

This rearrangement joins TRBV6-1 to TRBJ1-4; no clear D. V lost 5 bases and J lost 7, with 11 bases in between. Germline V gene sequence: CDR1 MNHNS, CDR2 SASEGT. The CDR3 is 13 residues long. The CDR3 here is CASSRGVGEKLFF. The CDR3 nucleotides are TGTGCCAGCAGTCGGGGTGTTGGTGAAAAACTGTTTTTT.

V and J are TRBV28 and TRBJ1-2, with D perhaps TRBD1 (5 bases). Trimming shortened V by 7 bases and J by 8 bases, and 17 bases separated the two germline ends. Looked up from germline, CDR1 is MDHEN and CDR2 is SYDVKM. This CDR3 contains 13 residues. DNA of the CDR3: TGTGCCAGCATCCAACCCGGGGGGTGGGGCTACACCTTC. This encodes CASIQPGGWGYTF.

The gene calls are TRBV19 and TRBJ2-5; 12 bases are a match to TRBD2. CDR1 is LNHDA, CDR2 SQIVND, per germline (reference sequence). The CDR3 totals 18 residues. V shed 5 bases and J 1 base; nucleotides not matched to a gene: 11. CDR3 nucleotides: TGTGCCAGTAGTTTACCCATTCGGACTAGCGGGATCCAAGAGACCCAGTACTTC. Its protein product is CASSLPIRTSGIQETQYF.

The chain has TRBV18 and TRBJ2-1; TRBD1 agrees at 7 bases. Germline CDR1 KGHSH, CDR2 LQKENI. This CDR3 spans 18 amino acids. J gave up 7 bases and V 1 base, and 16 bases lay outside the gene matches. DNA of the CDR3: TGTGCCAGCTCACCACTTGGTTCGGGACAGTTGAGTCTAAATGAGCAGTTCTTC. Encoded protein: CASSPLGSGQLSLNEQFF.

The chain employs TRBV18 and TRBJ2-2; no reliable D call. Per the germline V gene, CDR1 is KGHSH and CDR2 is LQKENI. This CDR3 comprises 14 residues. V was trimmed by 3 bases and J by 2 bases, leaving 7 bases between them. This CDR3 reads CASSPGINTGELFF. The CDR3 nucleotides are TGTGCCAGCTCACCGGGAATAAACACCGGGGAGCTGTTTTTT.

The chain couples TRBV7-2 to TRBJ2-7; D call uncertain. The CDR3 length is 14 residues. Trimming removed 9 bases from V and 0 bases from J, with 15 bases in between. From germline, CDR1 is SGHTA and CDR2 FQGNSA. The CDR3 is CASTNTPGSYEQYF. The CDR3 nucleotides are TGTGCCAGTACTAACACCCCGGGCTCCTACGAGCAGTACTTC.

The genes are TRBV20-1 and TRBJ1-1; TRBD1 matches at 9 bases. V was clipped by 6 bases and J by 4 bases; unmatched bases: 9. The CDR3 runs 14 residues. The germline gives CDR1 DFQATT, CDR2 SNEGSKA (reference sequence). This chain's CDR3 is CSARTGDKGTEAFF. The CDR3 coding sequence is TGCAGTGCCAGGACAGGGGATAAGGGCACTGAAGCTTTCTTT.

This clonotype was seen once. The V and J genes are TRBV30 and TRBJ1-5, with TRBD1 matching over 7 bases. CDR1 and CDR2 (germline): GTSNPN, SVGIG (reference sequence). With V trimmed by 1 base and J by 6 bases, 3 bases remained unmatched. The CDR3 is made up of 13 amino acids. CDR3 nucleotides: TGTGCCTGGAGTGGAGGGGGCGGTCAGCCCCAGCATTTT. Translating it yields CAWSGGGGQPQHF.

The V call is TRBV25-1, the J call TRBJ2-1; possibly TRBD2 for D (5 bases). V was trimmed by 4 bases and J by 9 bases, leaving 13 bases between them. Germline loops: CDR1 MGHDK, CDR2 SYGVNS. The CDR3 spans 13 residues. The CDR3 DNA sequence: TGTGCCAGCAGTGGAAGGCCCGGAGGTGAGCAGTTCTTC. It translates to CASSGRPGGEQFF.

This chain links TRBV9 with TRBJ2-1; 12 positions match TRBD2. This CDR3 comprises 15 residues. Per germline, CDR1 SGDLS and CDR2 YYNGEE. The J segment lost 7 bases and the V segment lost 4 bases, leaving 6 bases of the junction unmatched. CDR3 in amino acids: CASSLGGTSGNEQFF. The CDR3 coding sequence is TGTGCCAGCAGCCTAGGGGGGACTAGCGGGAATGAGCAGTTCTTC.

V and J are TRBV14 and TRBJ1-5; D is ambiguous. CDR3 length equals 12 residues. The germline gives CDR1 SGHDN, CDR2 FVKESK. Deletions cut 3 bases from V and 3 bases from J, with 3 bases between. CDR3 nucleotides: TGTGCCAGCAGCCACCCCAATCAGCCCCAGCATTTT. This sequence encodes CASSHPNQPQHF.

The chain recombines TRBV7-2 with TRBJ2-2; D not certain. This CDR3 spans 14 amino acids. Between the trimmed V and J ends, which lost 4 bases and 3 bases, there was a span of 9 bases. Germline assignment: CDR1 SGHTA and CDR2 FQGNSA. The CDR3 nucleotides read TGTGCCAGCAGCTCGGCAGCATACACCGGGGAGCTGTTTTTT. This codes for CASSSAAYTGELFF.

The J gene is TRBJ2-5, the V gene TRBV7-2, with 9 positions matching TRBD2. Germline V gives CDR1 SGHTA, CDR2 FQGNSA. J gave up 4 bases and V 0 bases, and 9 bases lay outside the gene matches. The CDR3 is 17 amino acids. The CDR3 protein is CASSLATLAGVRETQYF. The CDR3 DNA reads as TGTGCCAGCAGCTTAGCCACGTTAGCGGGAGTTCGAGAGACCCAGTACTTC.

The V and J genes are TRBV15 and TRBJ2-6, with no clear D. Germline V gives CDR1 LNHNV, CDR2 YYDKDF (reference sequence). This CDR3 has 16 residues. Trimming left V 1 base short and J 0 bases short, with 7 bases between. Written as DNA, the CDR3 is TGTGCCACCAGCAGAGGCAAGGGCTCTGGGGCCAACGTCCTGACTTTC. It yields the protein CATSRGKGSGANVLTF.

The rearrangement links TRBV27 to TRBJ2-3; 9 bases fit TRBD2. V was pared by 1 base and J by 2 bases, with 4 bases of the junction left unmatched. CDR3 length: 16 amino acids. In germline, CDR1 is MNHEY, CDR2 SMNVEV (reference sequence). DNA of the CDR3: TGTGCCAGCAGTTTATTGGCTAGCGGGATCACAGATACGCAGTATTTT. Translated: CASSLLASGITDTQYF.

This rearrangement joins TRBV2 to TRBJ2-7, with 7 nucleotides matching TRBD1. The germline CDR1 and CDR2 sequences are SNHLY and FYNNEI. The CDR3 runs 12 residues. V lost 7 bases and J lost 2; bases outside the gene matches: 2. In DNA form, the CDR3 reads TGTGCCAGCACAGACAGGGCCTACGAGCAGTACTTC. Translating gives CASTDRAYEQYF.

The rearrangement joins TRBV7-2 to TRBJ1-2; 7 nucleotides match TRBD1. Looked up from germline, CDR1 is SGHTA and CDR2 is FQGNSA. V lost 4 bases, J lost 7 bases, and 6 bases stayed unmatched. There are 13 residues in the CDR3. CDR3 in DNA: TGTGCCAGCAGCTCACAGGACAGGTCTGGCTACACCTTC. Protein: CASSSQDRSGYTF.

The chain employs TRBV29-1 and TRBJ1-1, with TRBD1 matching 8 bases. V trimming: 4 bases; J trimming: 1 base; junction bases outside the gene matches: 5. This CDR3 has 14 amino acids. The germline gives CDR1 SQVTM, CDR2 ANQGSEA. The CDR3 nucleotides are TGCAGCGTTGTCCCCCAGGGGGCGAACACTGAAGCTTTCTTT. This translates into CSVVPQGANTEAFF.

V and J are TRBV14 and TRBJ2-5; D not certain. Germline loops: CDR1 SGHDN, CDR2 FVKESK. This CDR3 spans 18 amino acids. V gave up 0 bases and J gave up 1 base, with 18 bases separating them. The CDR3 region has the DNA TGTGCCAGCAGCCAAGAGGCCCTCCGGGCCCTAAGCCAAGAGACCCAGTACTTC. This codes for CASSQEALRALSQETQYF.

J is TRBJ2-1 and V is TRBV6-5, with 8 bases that match TRBD2. CDR1 and CDR2 (germline): MNHEY, SVGAGI. After removal of 4 bases from V and 4 bases from J, the junction contained 15 bases not matched to a gene. There are 18 residues in the CDR3. CDR3 coding DNA: TGTGCCAGCAGTTCCGTCGCCAGTGCCGGGGGGGTTTACAATGAGCAGTTCTTC. The encoded protein is CASSSVASAGGVYNEQFF.

This chain links TRBV3-1 with TRBJ2-7; tentative D call: TRBD1 (5 bases). This CDR3 spans 15 amino acids. V was pared by 1 base and J by 2 bases, with 12 bases between. CDR1 and CDR2 (germline): LGHDT, YNNKEL (reference sequence). CDR3 in amino acids: CASSQVPQGTYEQYF. As DNA, the CDR3 is TGTGCCAGCAGCCAAGTCCCCCAGGGTACCTACGAGCAGTACTTC.

V is TRBV29-1 and J is TRBJ1-1, with 8 positions matching TRBD1. Trimming at V came to 0 bases and at J to 8 bases, leaving 8 bases not matched to a gene. CDR3 length: 14 amino acids. Germline lookup yields CDR1 SQVTM and CDR2 ANQGSEA. CDR3 DNA: TGCAGCGTTGAAGAAGTGGGACAGGTGCGGGAAGCTTTCTTT. Translated: CSVEEVGQVREAFF.

The rearrangement links TRBV5-1 to TRBJ2-1, with 13 bases lining up with TRBD2. J lost 6 bases, V lost 5 bases, and 5 bases had no gene match. The CDR3 spans 15 residues. CDR1 SGHRS and CDR2 YFSETQ come from the germline V gene. In DNA form, the CDR3 reads TGCGCCAGCAGTACGACTAGCGGGAGGTCCAATGAGCAGTTCTTC. It codes for CASSTTSGRSNEQFF.

The gene calls are TRBV12-3 or TRBV12-4 and TRBJ2-1; 9 nucleotides line up with TRBD1. The CDR3 runs to 18 residues. V trimming: 2 bases; J trimming: 11 bases; junction bases outside the gene matches: 19. CDR3 DNA sequence: TGTGCCAGCAGTTTAATCTTGCTGGCCGAGACAGGGGGTCTTCAGCAGTTCTTC. This sequence encodes CASSLILLAETGGLQQFF.

The table lists this clonotype with a count of one. The J gene is TRBJ2-6, the V gene TRBV5-1; D uncertain. Germline CDR1 is SGHRS and CDR2 is YFSETQ. The CDR3 has 17 amino acids. V lost 0 bases, J lost 0 bases, and 10 bases lay in between. CDR3 loop: CASSLAPDGSGANVLTF. The CDR3, as DNA: TGCGCCAGCAGCTTGGCCCCTGACGGCTCTGGGGCCAACGTCCTGACTTTC.

The chain has TRBV4-2 and TRBJ1-2, with a possible D match to TRBD1 (6 bases). The CDR3 length is 17 residues. Trimming took off 3 bases at V and 6 bases at J, with 23 bases between the two ends. From germline, CDR1 is LGHNA and CDR2 YNFKEQ. As DNA, the CDR3 is TGTGCCAGCAGCCAGGCCTCCTCCTCGCAGACAGGCAATGGCTACACCTTC. Protein: CASSQASSSQTGNGYTF.

V is TRBV11-2 and J is TRBJ2-7; 7 nucleotides agree with TRBD1. V lost 5 bases to trimming and J lost 3 bases; unmatched junction nucleotides: 13. Per germline, CDR1 SGHAT and CDR2 FQNNGV. This CDR3 spans 16 amino acids. CDR3 sequence: CASSTYRGPLYYEQYF. CDR3 nucleotide sequence: TGTGCCAGCAGCACGTACAGGGGTCCTCTCTACTACGAGCAGTACTTC.

The CDR3, as DNA: TGCGCCAGCAGCCAAGTTGGGACTAGCAACACCGGGGAGCTGTTTTTT. Translating it yields CASSQVGTSNTGELFF. V gene TRBV4-1 combines with J gene TRBJ2-2; 9 bases fit TRBD2. The ends lost 1 base at V and 2 bases at J; junction bases unmatched: 2. This CDR3 region has 16 residues. In germline, CDR1 is MGHRA, CDR2 YSYEKL.